A selection of T cell receptor beta chains follows, all from one sample in a study of metastatic and nonmetastatic thyroid tumors. MiXCR reprocessed the PCR reads for TCRdb. This sample yields about 38,000 clones, of which roughly 26% are seen a single time; 9.6% belongs to the top ten. The sample comprised blood. The receptor source for this set is a female donor with papillary thyroid cancer or a benign thyroid nodule (not recorded which). Some clones in this sample may be carry-over from other donors' samples. Both conserved end residues are part of each CDR3. The D gene is left open where the match is weak. The size of a clone is reported for some rows only, either as once, few or many, or as a class for expanded clones.

size	V	J	D	CDR3	DNA
many	TRBV27	TRBJ1-2	.	CASRQVISDGYTF	TGTGCCAGCCGTCAAGTGATTTCGGATGGCTACACCTTC
.	TRBV6-5	TRBJ1-6	.	CASSYILRGGNNSPLHF	TGTGCCAGCAGTTATATTCTCCGAGGTGGCAATAATTCACCCCTCCACTTT
.	TRBV2	TRBJ1-5	TRBD1	CASTSGGGRGQPQHF	TGTGCCAGCACCTCAGGGGGGGGCCGCGGACAGCCCCAGCATTTT
.	TRBV6-1	TRBJ2-7	TRBD1	CASSEQGDYDEQYF	TGTGCCAGCAGTGAGCAGGGGGATTACGACGAGCAGTACTTC
many	TRBV15	TRBJ1-2	.	CATSRGQNYGYTF	TGTGCCACCAGCAGAGGACAGAACTATGGCTACACCTTC
many	TRBV20-1	TRBJ1-1	.	CSAGAPGVKANTEAFF	TGCAGTGCTGGGGCACCCGGGGTGAAGGCGAACACTGAAGCTTTCTTT
.	TRBV6-2/TRBV6-3	TRBJ2-5	TRBD1	CASSYSGQGMETQYF	TGTGCCAGCAGTTACTCAGGACAGGGGATGGAGACCCAGTACTTC
.	TRBV7-9	TRBJ2-7	TRBD1	CASSPQGDGYEQYF	TGTGCCAGCAGTCCTCAGGGGGACGGCTACGAGCAGTACTTC
many	TRBV29-1	TRBJ1-5	.	CGVGGYPGSNQPQHF	TGCGGCGTTGGGGGCTACCCGGGTAGCAATCAGCCCCAGCATTTT
many	TRBV5-4	TRBJ2-5	TRBD1	CASSTPRAGGQGTQYF	TGTGCCAGCAGCACGCCCAGAGCAGGGGGACAAGGGACCCAGTACTTC
many	TRBV4-3	TRBJ2-2	.	CASSQDAQNTGELFF	TGCGCCAGCAGCCAAGACGCCCAGAACACCGGGGAGCTGTTTTTT
many	TRBV7-2	TRBJ2-1	.	CASSLDGRANNEQFF	TGTGCCAGCAGCTTAGACGGGAGAGCAAACAATGAGCAGTTCTTC
.	TRBV12-3/TRBV12-4	TRBJ2-1	.	CASSPDWCEQFF	TGTGCCAGCAGTCCGGACTGGTGTGAGCAGTTCTTC
.	TRBV20-1	TRBJ2-1	TRBD1	CSARVPGGKVEQSF	TGCAGTGCTAGAGTTCCAGGGGGCAAGGTTGAGCAGTCCTTC
few	TRBV6-1	TRBJ2-7	.	CASSPPGRYEQYF	TGTGCCAGCAGCCCTCCAGGGAGGTACGAGCAGTACTTC
many	TRBV3-1	TRBJ2-5	.	CASSQKDNLQETQYF	TGTGCCAGCAGCCAAAAGGACAACTTACAAGAGACCCAGTACTTC
.	TRBV20-1	TRBJ1-1	.	CSARGPQGQAFF	TGCAGTGCTAGAGGACCACAGGGACAAGCTTTCTTT
.	TRBV5-1	TRBJ1-5	.	CASSLGGGSNQPQHF	TGCGCCAGCAGCTTAGGCGGGGGCAGCAATCAGCCCCAGCATTTT
many	TRBV6-2/TRBV6-3	TRBJ2-3	.	CASNPRWDTDTQYF	TGTGCCAGCAATCCGCGGTGGGACACAGATACGCAGTATTTT